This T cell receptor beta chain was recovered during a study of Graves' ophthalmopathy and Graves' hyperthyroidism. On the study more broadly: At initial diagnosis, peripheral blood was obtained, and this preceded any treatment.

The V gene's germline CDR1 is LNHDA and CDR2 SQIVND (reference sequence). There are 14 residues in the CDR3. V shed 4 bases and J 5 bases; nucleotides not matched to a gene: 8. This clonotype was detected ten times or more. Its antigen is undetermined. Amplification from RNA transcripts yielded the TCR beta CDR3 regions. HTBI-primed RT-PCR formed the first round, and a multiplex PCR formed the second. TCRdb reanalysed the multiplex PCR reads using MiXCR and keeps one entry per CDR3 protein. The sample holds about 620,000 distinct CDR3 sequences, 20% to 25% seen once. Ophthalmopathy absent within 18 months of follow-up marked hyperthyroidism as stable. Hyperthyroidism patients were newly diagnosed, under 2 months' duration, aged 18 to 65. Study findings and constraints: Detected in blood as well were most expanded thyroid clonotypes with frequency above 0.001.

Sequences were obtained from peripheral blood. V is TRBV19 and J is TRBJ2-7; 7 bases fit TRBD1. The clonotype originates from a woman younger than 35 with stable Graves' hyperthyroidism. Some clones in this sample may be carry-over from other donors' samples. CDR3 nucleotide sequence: TGTGCCAGTAGTAAGCAGGGGGTAGGGGACGAGCAGTACTTC. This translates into CASSKQGVGDEQYF.